Included here is one TCR beta chain sequence, with context. Its target is not known. The sample is drawn from a study of CD8+ T cells in alopecia areata. The treatment was: oral pan-JAK inhibitor, 5-10 mg twice daily. CDR1 SGDLS and CDR2 YYNGEE come from the germline V gene. The J segment lost 8 bases and the V segment lost 2 bases, leaving 16 bases of the junction unmatched. The CDR3 has 17 residues. Reverse transcribed after extraction, RNA yielded cDNA as the sequencing template. Measured with immunoSEQ multiplex PCR; TCRdb has only the in-frame clones, and not every one. The repertoire holds around 210,000 clones, with 64% as singletons. Study-level results: Lesional scalp exceeded normal scalp in clonality, especially in alopecia totalis/universalis.

The receptor comes from a human donor with alopecia areata. Source: CD4+ T cells sorted from blood, taken at week 4, from a patient treated with tofacitinib. This chain connects TRBV9 to TRBJ2-5; 9 bases line up with TRBD1. CDR3 loop: CASSVGSTGGGLQTQYF. The CDR3 bases are TGTGCCAGCAGCGTCGGCTCTACAGGGGGCGGACTGCAAACCCAGTACTTC.